These 21 T cell receptor beta chains share one sample of origin, sequenced in a study of blood T cell repertoires in COVID-19. This table comes from immunoSEQ multiplex PCR, and its TCRdb copy is limited to in-frame clones, with some not included. Of approximately 190,000 clones listed, 65% to 90% are singletons. Sequenced: peripheral blood. All receptors derive from a man older than 75 with acute or convalescent COVID-19.

This rearrangement joins TRBV7-3 to TRBJ1-1, with 11 positions matching TRBD1. Germline V lookup: CDR1 SGHTA, CDR2 FQGTGA. The CDR3 has 15 residues. With 6 bases clipped from V and 1 base from J, the junction kept 4 bases outside the gene matches. The CDR3 DNA sequence: TGTGCCAGCAGTCTAGGGACAGGGGGGAACACTGAAGCTTTCTTT. This codes for CASSLGTGGNTEAFF.

This clone was counted a single time. This chain joins TRBV28 and TRBJ1-2, with TRBD1 identical over 7 bases. The CDR3 contains 14 residues. The ends lost 7 bases at V and 0 bases at J; junction bases unmatched: 5. Germline CDR1 MDHEN, CDR2 SYDVKM. For the CDR3, the DNA is TGTGCCAGCAAAGGACAGGCCCCTAACTATGGCTACACCTTC. Its protein product is CASKGQAPNYGYTF.

This clone was observed a single time. The chain carries TRBV7-5 and TRBJ2-7; TRBD1 is taken as the D call from the table, unchecked against the DNA. TRBV7-5 is recorded as a pseudogene. There are 16 residues in the CDR3. Written as DNA, the CDR3 is TGTGTCAGAAGCTCAGGAGACGGGACATCGGCCTACGAGCAGTACTTC. Its protein is CVRSSGDGTSAYEQYF.

The V and J genes are TRBV29-1 and TRBJ1-2; no definite D call. V was shortened by 0 bases and J by 8 bases, with 7 bases between the two germline ends. The CDR3 runs 11 residues. The germline V gene has CDR1 SQVTM and CDR2 ANQGSEA. CDR3 protein: CSVEDDGGYTF. The DNA for the CDR3 is TGCAGCGTTGAAGATGACGGGGGCTACACCTTC.

The V and J genes are TRBV7-2 and TRBJ2-5; 11 positions match TRBD2. V gave up 5 bases and J gave up 5 bases; unmatched junction bases: 10. Germline V gene data show CDR1 as SGHTA and CDR2 as FQGNSA. The CDR3 is made up of 16 amino acids. The CDR3, as DNA: TGTGCCAGCAGCCCCCGGGTAGCGGGAGGGGGGGAGACCCAGTACTTC. Translating it yields CASSPRVAGGGETQYF.

V is TRBV28 and J is TRBJ1-6, with no clear D. V dropped 7 bases and J dropped 1 base, with 17 bases sitting between them. This CDR3 is built from 17 residues. Germline lookup yields CDR1 MDHEN and CDR2 SYDVKM. The CDR3: CASNPGRGRSYNSPLHF. The CDR3 DNA sequence: TGTGCCAGCAACCCCGGGAGAGGGCGGTCCTATAATTCACCCCTCCACTTT.

The chain has TRBV5-1 and TRBJ2-3; 10 positions match TRBD1. The germline V gene encodes CDR1 SGHRS and CDR2 YFSETQ. Germline trimming cut 2 bases from V and 1 base from J; bases unmatched to any gene: 7. The CDR3 is 17 amino acids. The CDR3 nucleotides are TGCGCCAGCAGCTTAGGGGACAGGGGATTAGGCACAGATACGCAGTATTTT. Protein sequence: CASSLGDRGLGTDTQYF.

The J gene is TRBJ2-3, the V gene TRBV9; 11 nucleotides match TRBD2. The junction had 7 bases not matched to a gene; V was cut back by 7 bases and J by 0 bases. CDR3 length: 16 residues. Per the germline V gene, CDR1 is SGDLS and CDR2 is YYNGEE. This CDR3 is CASGTSGVRSTDTQYF. CDR3 nucleotides: TGTGCCAGCGGGACTAGCGGCGTTCGGAGCACAGATACGCAGTATTTT. Together with reference TRBV9 and TRBJ2-3, the CDR3 gives the full variable domain: DSGVTQTPKHLITATGQRVTLRCSPRSGDLSVYWYQQSLDQGLQFLIQYYNGEERAKGNILERFSAQQFPDLHSELNLSSLELGDSALYFCASGTSGVRSTDTQYFGPGTRLTVL.

The chain employs TRBV6-4 and TRBJ2-3; TRBD2 matches at 7 bases. The CDR3 spans 13 residues. Germline V gene data show CDR1 as MRHNA and CDR2 as SNTAGT. V shed 3 bases and J 11 bases; nucleotides not matched to a gene: 8. CDR3 loop: CASSEGGGSRQYF. The CDR3 DNA reads as TGTGCCAGCAGTGAAGGAGGCGGGAGTAGGCAGTATTTT.

The gene calls are TRBV19 and TRBJ2-1; D is possibly TRBD1 (5 bases). From germline, CDR1 is LNHDA and CDR2 SQIVND (reference sequence). CDR3 length: 15 residues. With 2 bases removed from V and 0 bases from J, the gap between germline ends came to 8 bases. Here the CDR3 reads CASSIRGSSYNEQFF. As DNA, the CDR3 is TGTGCCAGTAGTATAAGGGGAAGCTCCTACAATGAGCAGTTCTTC. The full variable domain, rest sourced from reference TRBV19 and TRBJ2-1, is DGGITQSPKYLFRKEGQNVTLSCEQNLNHDAMYWYRQDPGQGLRLIYYSQIVNDFQKGDIAEGYSVSREKKESFPLTVTSAQKNPTAFYLCASSIRGSSYNEQFFGPGTRLTVL.

The chain combines TRBV19 with TRBJ2-2; D is possibly TRBD1 (5 bases). V was shortened by 1 base and J by 4 bases, with 7 bases between the two germline ends. The germline V gene has CDR1 LNHDA and CDR2 SQIVND (reference sequence). The CDR3 is 14 amino acids. The CDR3 spells CASSIAQVTGELFF. The CDR3 region has the DNA TGTGCCAGTAGTATAGCACAGGTCACCGGGGAGCTGTTTTTT.

The V and J genes are TRBV6-5 and TRBJ1-1, with D hard to call. Germline loops: CDR1 MNHEY, CDR2 SVGAGI. V dropped 4 bases and J dropped 3 bases, with 15 bases sitting between them. The CDR3 contains 15 residues. CDR3 coding DNA: TGTGCCAGCAGTTTCCAGACAACGGACTACACTGAAGCTTTCTTT. As protein: CASSFQTTDYTEAFF.

The genes are TRBV11-2 and TRBJ2-1; 13 nucleotides agree with TRBD2. V was clipped by 8 bases and J by 8 bases; unmatched bases: 12. Looked up from germline, CDR1 is SGHAT and CDR2 is FQNNGV. The CDR3 loop spans 16 amino acids. The CDR3 here is CASLIGTSGNVDEQFF. CDR3 nucleotides: TGTGCCAGCTTAATCGGGACTAGCGGGAATGTAGATGAGCAGTTCTTC.

The chain carries TRBV3-1 (or the pseudogene TRBV3-2) and TRBJ1-4; TRBD1 is a possible D gene (5 bases). Germline CDR1 and CDR2: LGHDT and YNNKEL (reference sequence). This CDR3 comprises 14 residues. Between the trimmed V and J ends, which lost 4 bases and 10 bases, there was a span of 16 bases. In DNA form, the CDR3 reads TGTGCCAGCAGCCTAGGAGGCGGGGGTCGAAAACTGTTTTTT. This encodes CASSLGGGGRKLFF.

The rearrangement joins TRBV7-2 to TRBJ2-7; 8 positions agree with TRBD2. The trim removed 5 bases at V and 7 bases at J, leaving 13 bases unmatched. The CDR3 spans 15 residues. Germline assignment: CDR1 SGHTA and CDR2 FQGNSA. CDR3 sequence reads: CASSPWTSLAEEQYF. CDR3 DNA sequence: TGTGCCAGCAGCCCTTGGACTAGCCTGGCGGAAGAGCAGTACTTC.

CDR3 loop: CASSLDQAGTGELFF. The CDR3, as DNA: TGTGCCAGCAGCTTAGATCAAGCCGGCACCGGGGAGCTGTTTTTT. The V call is TRBV11-2, the J call TRBJ2-2, with D hard to call. This CDR3 is built from 15 residues. Deletions cut 0 bases from V and 4 bases from J, with 9 bases between. Germline CDR1 and CDR2: SGHAT and FQNNGV.

The V and J genes are TRBV5-1 and TRBJ2-1; TRBD1 matches 8 bases. Trimming at V came to 5 bases and at J to 5 bases, leaving 3 bases not matched to a gene. CDR3 length: 13 residues. CDR1 is SGHRS and CDR2 is YFSETQ in the germline V gene. CDR3 region: CASRDRADNEQFF. The CDR3 region has the DNA TGCGCCAGCAGGGACAGGGCCGACAATGAGCAGTTCTTC. The variable domain in full, completed from reference TRBV5-1 and TRBJ2-1, reads KAGVTQTPRYLIKTRGQQVTLSCSPISGHRSVSWYQQTPGQGLQFLFEYFSETQRNKGNFPGRFSGRQFSNSRSEMNVSTLELGDSALYLCASRDRADNEQFFGPGTRLTVL.

This chain joins TRBV27 and TRBJ2-5; TRBD2 aligns across 11 bases. V dropped 5 bases and J dropped 1; count of bases not matched to a gene: 9. The CDR3 covers 17 residues. Germline-derived CDR1 and CDR2 are MNHEY and SMNVEV (reference sequence). CDR3 amino acids: CASSPIASGRFQETQYF. In nucleotides, the CDR3 is TGTGCCAGCAGTCCCATCGCTAGCGGGAGGTTCCAAGAGACCCAGTACTTC.

CDR3 bases: TGTGCCAGCAGCCTACCCTGGGCCCACACAGATACGCAGTATTTT. Amino acid sequence: CASSLPWAHTDTQYF. This sequence joins TRBV5-4 and TRBJ2-3; D remains ambiguous. V dropped 4 bases and J dropped 2 bases, with 14 bases sitting between them. Germline V CDR1 and CDR2: SGHNT, YYREEE (reference sequence). The CDR3 totals 15 residues.

The V and J genes are TRBV7-3 and TRBJ2-6, with a tentative D call TRBD1 (6 bases). The germline V gene has CDR1 SGHTA and CDR2 FQGTGA. Trimming left V 3 bases short and J 4 bases short, with 10 bases between. The CDR3 length is 15 residues. The CDR3 DNA follows: TGTGCCAGCAGCTTGCAGGGGAACGGGGCCAACGTCCTGACTTTC. Translating it yields CASSLQGNGANVLTF. Full variable domain (remainder filled in from reference TRBV7-3 and TRBJ2-6): GAGVSQTPSNKVTEKGKYVELRCDPISGHTALYWYRQSLGQGPEFLIYFQGTGAADDSGLPNDRFFAVRPEGSVSTLKIQRTERGDSAVYLCASSLQGNGANVLTFGAGSRLTVL.

The chain couples TRBV27 to TRBJ2-3; 7 bases map to TRBD2. V was clipped by 2 bases and J by 0 bases; unmatched bases: 11. Germline CDR1 reads MNHEY; CDR2 reads SMNVEV (reference sequence). The CDR3 totals 18 residues. Here the CDR3 DNA reads TGTGCCAGCAGTTTACGGGCTAGCGGCGGATTTAGCACAGATACGCAGTATTTT. Protein sequence: CASSLRASGGFSTDTQYF.